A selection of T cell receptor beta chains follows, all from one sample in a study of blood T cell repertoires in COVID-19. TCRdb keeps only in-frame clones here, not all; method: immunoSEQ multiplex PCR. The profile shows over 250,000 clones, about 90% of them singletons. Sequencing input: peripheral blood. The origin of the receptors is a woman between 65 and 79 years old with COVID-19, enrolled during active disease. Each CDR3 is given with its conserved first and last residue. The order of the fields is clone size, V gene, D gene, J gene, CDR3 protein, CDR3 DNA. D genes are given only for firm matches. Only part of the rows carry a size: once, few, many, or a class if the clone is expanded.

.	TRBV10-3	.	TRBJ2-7	CAISEGGVEQYF	TGTGCCATCAGTGAAGGGGGGGTCGAGCAGTACTTC
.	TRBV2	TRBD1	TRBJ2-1	CASSNRDRDFHEQFF	TGTGCCAGCAGTAACCGGGACAGGGATTTCCATGAGCAGTTCTTC
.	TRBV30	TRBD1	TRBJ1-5	CAWSLRGQRNQPQHF	TGTGCCTGGAGTTTAAGGGGACAGCGCAATCAGCCCCAGCATTTT
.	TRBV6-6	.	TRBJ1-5	CASRTGGSNQPQHF	TGTGCCAGCAGAACGGGGGGTAGCAATCAGCCCCAGCATTTT
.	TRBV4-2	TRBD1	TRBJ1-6	CASSLGTADNSPLHF	TGTGCCAGCAGCCTAGGGACAGCTGACAATTCACCCCTCCACTTT
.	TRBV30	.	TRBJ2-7	CAWSSASMSGEQYF	TGTGCCTGGAGTTCTGCTAGCATGTCTGGGGAGCAGTACTTC
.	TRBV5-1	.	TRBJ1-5	CASSLGPYQPQHF	TGCGCCAGCAGCTTGGGGCCCTATCAGCCCCAGCATTTT
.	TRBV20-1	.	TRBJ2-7	CSARSSYEQYF	TGCAGTGCTAGGTCGAGTTACGAGCAGTACTTC
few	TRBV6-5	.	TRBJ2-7	CASRRVRGGEQYF	TGTGCCAGCAGGAGGGTCCGAGGGGGCGAGCAGTACTTC
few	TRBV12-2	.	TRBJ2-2	CASRPSLAGVTGELFF	TGTGCAAGTCGCCCCTCTCTAGCGGGAGTCACCGGGGAGCTGTTTTTT
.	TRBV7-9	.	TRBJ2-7	CASSLAQSSGSPYEQYF	TGTGCCAGCAGCTTAGCGCAATCTTCCGGTTCTCCTTACGAGCAGTACTTC
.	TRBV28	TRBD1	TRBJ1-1	CASSRQGWDTEAFF	TGTGCCAGCAGTCGACAGGGATGGGACACTGAAGCTTTCTTT
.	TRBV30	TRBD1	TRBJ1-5	CAWTPTGASNQPQHF	TGTGCCTGGACCCCGACAGGGGCCAGCAATCAGCCCCAGCATTTT
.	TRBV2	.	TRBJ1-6	CASSEQGTASPLHF	TGTGCCAGCAGTGAGCAGGGGACGGCTTCACCCCTCCACTTT
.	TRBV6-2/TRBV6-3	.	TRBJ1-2	CASSYSVLGGGYTF	TGTGCCAGCAGTTACTCGGTCCTGGGAGGTGGCTACACCTTC
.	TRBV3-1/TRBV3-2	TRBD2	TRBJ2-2	CASSAGLAGGFTGELFF	TGTGCCAGCAGCGCGGGACTAGCGGGAGGCTTCACCGGGGAGCTGTTTTTT
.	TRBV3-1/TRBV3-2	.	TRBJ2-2	CASSHVSIVGELFF	TGTGCCAGCAGCCACGTAAGCATAGTCGGGGAGCTGTTTTTT
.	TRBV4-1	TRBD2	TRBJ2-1	CASSQGRSGKWNEQFF	TGCGCCAGCAGCCAAGGGAGGAGCGGGAAGTGGAATGAGCAGTTCTTC
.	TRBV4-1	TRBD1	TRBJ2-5	CASSRSAGTGEETQYF	TGCGCCAGCAGCCGCTCCGCCGGGACAGGGGAAGAGACCCAGTACTTC
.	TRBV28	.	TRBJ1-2	CASSSVNYGYTF	TGTGCCAGCAGTTCAGTTAACTATGGCTACACCTTC
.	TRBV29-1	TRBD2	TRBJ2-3	CSVVTSGRGDTQYF	TGCAGCGTTGTGACTAGCGGGAGGGGAGATACGCAGTATTTT
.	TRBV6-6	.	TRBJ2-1	CASHLAGSLDEQFF	TGTGCCAGCCACTTGGCGGGCTCGTTGGATGAGCAGTTCTTC
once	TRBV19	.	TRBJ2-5	CASSIVGGSETQYF	TGTGCCAGTAGTATAGTAGGGGGTTCCGAGACCCAGTACTTC
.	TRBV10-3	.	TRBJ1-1	CAISESLPVTEAFF	TGTGCCATCAGTGAGTCGCTCCCAGTGACTGAAGCTTTCTTT
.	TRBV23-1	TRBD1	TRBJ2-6	CASSQSIGTARANVLTF	TGCGCCAGCAGTCAATCGATTGGGACAGCGCGGGCCAACGTCCTGACTTTC
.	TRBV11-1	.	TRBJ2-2	CASSLDSTNTGELFF	TGTGCCAGCAGCTTAGACAGTACGAACACCGGGGAGCTGTTTTTT
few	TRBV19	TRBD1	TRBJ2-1	CASSFGQGSYNEQFF	TGTGCCAGTAGTTTCGGACAGGGGTCCTACAATGAGCAGTTCTTC
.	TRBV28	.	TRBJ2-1	CASKTGGSYNEQFF	TGTGCCAGCAAGACCGGGGGCTCCTACAATGAGCAGTTCTTC
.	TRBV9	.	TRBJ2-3	CASSPRTDYTDTQYF	TGTGCCAGCAGCCCTCGGACAGACTACACAGATACGCAGTATTTT
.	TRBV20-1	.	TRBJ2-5	CSASTGNFGETQYF	TGCAGTGCTAGTACAGGGAATTTTGGAGAGACCCAGTACTTC
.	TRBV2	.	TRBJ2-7	CASSEARGQSTNLVYEQYF	TGTGCCAGCAGTGAAGCTCGCGGACAGAGCACGAATCTGGTCTACGAGCAGTACTTC
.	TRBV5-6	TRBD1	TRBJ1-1	CASSLGGTGIKAFF	TGTGCCAGCAGCTTAGGTGGGACAGGAATAAAAGCTTTCTTT
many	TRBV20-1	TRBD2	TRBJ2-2	CSASWLGLAGDTGELFF	TGCAGTGCTAGTTGGTTAGGGTTAGCGGGAGACACCGGGGAGCTGTTTTTT
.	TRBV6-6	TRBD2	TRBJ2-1	CASSLGLAGGNEQFF	TGTGCCAGCAGTTTAGGACTAGCGGGAGGAAATGAGCAGTTCTTC
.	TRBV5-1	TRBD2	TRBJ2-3	CASRRLAGGPGDTQYF	TGCGCCAGCAGACGTCTAGCGGGAGGACCGGGAGATACGCAGTATTTT
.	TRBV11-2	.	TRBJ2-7	CASSLSTTSYEQYF	TGTGCCAGCAGCTTGTCAACAACCTCCTACGAGCAGTACTTC
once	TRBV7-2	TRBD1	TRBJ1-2	CASSPRQGITYGYTF	TGTGCCAGCAGCCCGCGACAGGGGATCACCTATGGCTACACCTTC
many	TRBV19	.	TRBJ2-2	CASRTRGSRSRTGELFF	TGTGCCAGTAGAACCCGGGGAAGCAGGAGTAGAACCGGGGAGCTGTTTTTT
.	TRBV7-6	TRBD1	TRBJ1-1	CASSLGSGTGINTEAFF	TGTGCCAGCAGCTTAGGAAGCGGGACAGGTATTAACACTGAAGCTTTCTTT
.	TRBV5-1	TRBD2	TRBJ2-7	CASSLSGGSSYEQYF	TGCGCCAGCAGCCTATCGGGAGGGAGCTCCTACGAGCAGTACTTC
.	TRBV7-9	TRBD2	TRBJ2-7	CASSLGAGRVEQYF	TGTGCCAGCAGCTTAGGGGCAGGGAGGGTTGAGCAGTACTTC
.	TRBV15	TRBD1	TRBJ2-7	CATSRGGTGAYEQYF	TGTGCCACCAGCAGGGGGGGGACAGGGGCTTACGAGCAGTACTTC
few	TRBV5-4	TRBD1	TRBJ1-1	CASSLVGQGPTEAFF	TGTGCCAGCAGCTTGGTGGGACAGGGCCCCACTGAAGCTTTCTTT